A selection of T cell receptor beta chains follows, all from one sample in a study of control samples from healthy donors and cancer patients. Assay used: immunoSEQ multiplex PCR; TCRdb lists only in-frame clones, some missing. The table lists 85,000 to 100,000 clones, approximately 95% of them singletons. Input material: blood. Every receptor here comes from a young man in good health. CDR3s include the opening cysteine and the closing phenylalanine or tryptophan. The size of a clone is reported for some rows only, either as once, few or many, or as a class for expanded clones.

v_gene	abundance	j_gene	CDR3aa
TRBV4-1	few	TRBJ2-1	CASSQDRRGAYNEQFF
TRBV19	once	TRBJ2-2	CASSIDWTGERPTGELFF
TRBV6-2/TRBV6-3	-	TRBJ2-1	CASSTIHEQFF
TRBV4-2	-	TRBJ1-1	CASSQESMNTEAFF
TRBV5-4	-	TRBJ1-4	CASSPRGRSTNEKLFF
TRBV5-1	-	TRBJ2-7	CASSLDRGLDEQYF
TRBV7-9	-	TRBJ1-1	CASSLQLQNTEAFF
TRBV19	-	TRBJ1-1	CASSPTGLTEAFF
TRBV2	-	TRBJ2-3	CASSATDTQYF
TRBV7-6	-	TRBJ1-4	CASSPLYTATNEKLFF
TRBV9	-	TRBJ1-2	CASSPGTIYGYTF
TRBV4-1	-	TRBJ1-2	CASSISAGENYGYTF
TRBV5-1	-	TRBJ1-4	CASSSTGTENGEKLFF
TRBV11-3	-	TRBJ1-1	CASSRRDSSEAFF
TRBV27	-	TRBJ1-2	CASSFPGKGYTF
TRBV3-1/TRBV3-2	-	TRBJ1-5	CASSQVIGRGRQPQHF
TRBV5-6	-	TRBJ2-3	CASSWRGTDTQYF
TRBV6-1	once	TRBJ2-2	CASSERLGSGGRNTGELFF
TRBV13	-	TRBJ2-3	CASSPSGLAGGLDTQYF
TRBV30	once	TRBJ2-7	CAWTDSNYEQYF
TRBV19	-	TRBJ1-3	CAPITGAYSGNTIYF
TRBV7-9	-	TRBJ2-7	CASSLARGSYEQYF
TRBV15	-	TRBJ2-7	CATSGGLAPLGYEQYF
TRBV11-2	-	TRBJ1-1	CASSLEGTMNTEAFF
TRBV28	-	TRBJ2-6	CASSPQTPASGANVLTF